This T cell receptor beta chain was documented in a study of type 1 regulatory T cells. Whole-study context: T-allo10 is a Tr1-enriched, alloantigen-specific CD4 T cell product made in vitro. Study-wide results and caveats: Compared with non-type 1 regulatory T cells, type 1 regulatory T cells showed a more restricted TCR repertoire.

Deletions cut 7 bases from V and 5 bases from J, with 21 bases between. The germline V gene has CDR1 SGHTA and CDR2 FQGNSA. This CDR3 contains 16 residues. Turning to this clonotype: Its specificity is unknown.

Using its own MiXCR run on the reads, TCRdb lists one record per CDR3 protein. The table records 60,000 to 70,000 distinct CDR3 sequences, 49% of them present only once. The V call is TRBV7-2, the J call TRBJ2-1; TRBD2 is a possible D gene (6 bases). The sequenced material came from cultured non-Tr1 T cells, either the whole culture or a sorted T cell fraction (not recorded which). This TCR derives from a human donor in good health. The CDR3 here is CASTRNGGNFDNEQFF. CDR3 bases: TGTGCCAGCACCCGGAACGGGGGAAATTTTGACAATGAGCAGTTCTTC.